These T cell receptor beta chains were read from a single sample in a study of cytomegalovirus exposure and HLA in healthy donors. Produced via immunoSEQ multiplex PCR; TCRdb's table is partial and in-frame only. The repertoire holds approximately 120,000 clones, with approximately 69% as singletons. The sequenced sample was PBMCs. The receptors stem from a man aged 35 to 55 in good health and CMV-seropositive. CDR3s include the opening cysteine and the closing phenylalanine or tryptophan. A D gene is named only where the DNA matches it firmly. The size entry is marked missing in some rows and otherwise reads once, few, many or a size class.

V gene: TRBV5-6
D gene: -
J gene: TRBJ2-1
clone size: once
CDR3 DNA: TGTGCCAGCAGCCCTCAACAGGCGCGCTACAATGAGCAGTTCTTC
CDR3 protein: CASSPQQARYNEQFF

V gene: TRBV19
D gene: TRBD1
J gene: TRBJ2-7
clone size: -
CDR3 DNA: TGTGCCAGTATCGGGACAGGAGACGTTAATTTGTACTTC
CDR3 protein: CASIGTGDVNLYF

V gene: TRBV6-5
D gene: TRBD1
J gene: TRBJ2-1
clone size: -
CDR3 DNA: TGTGCCAGCAGGGGACAGGGGGCCTACAATGAGCAGTTCTTC
CDR3 protein: CASRGQGAYNEQFF

V gene: TRBV10-3
D gene: -
J gene: TRBJ1-1
clone size: few
CDR3 DNA: TGTGCCATCAGCAAGGACACCACGGAGGCTTTCTTT
CDR3 protein: CAISKDTTEAFF

V gene: TRBV11-1
D gene: TRBD2
J gene: TRBJ2-7
clone size: few
CDR3 DNA: TGTGCCAGCAGCCAAGGCAGGGCGGGAGGGTACGAGCAGTACTTC
CDR3 protein: CASSQGRAGGYEQYF

V gene: TRBV11-2
D gene: -
J gene: TRBJ2-3
clone size: -
CDR3 DNA: TGTGCCAGCAGCTTAGACGGGACTCGCACAGATACGCAGTATTTT
CDR3 protein: CASSLDGTRTDTQYF

V gene: TRBV18
D gene: TRBD2
J gene: TRBJ2-3
clone size: -
CDR3 DNA: TGTGCCAGCTCACCTAGAGCGGGGGGCAACACAGATACGCAGTATTTT
CDR3 protein: CASSPRAGGNTDTQYF

V gene: TRBV2
D gene: -
J gene: TRBJ2-1
clone size: -
CDR3 DNA: TGTGCCAGCACTTCGGACTCGACCTTTAAGCAGTTCTTC
CDR3 protein: CASTSDSTFKQFF

V gene: TRBV9
D gene: -
J gene: TRBJ2-5
clone size: -
CDR3 DNA: TGTGCCAGCAGCGTAAGGGGGTATCAAGAGACCCAGTACTTC
CDR3 protein: CASSVRGYQETQYF

V gene: TRBV29-1
D gene: -
J gene: TRBJ2-2
clone size: once
CDR3 DNA: TGCAGCGTCAAAGAGGGGGAGCTGTTTTTT
CDR3 protein: CSVKEGELFF

V gene: TRBV7-8
D gene: -
J gene: TRBJ1-5
clone size: -
CDR3 DNA: TGTGCCAGCAGCCCCATCCGGGTCCAGCCCCAGCATTTT
CDR3 protein: CASSPIRVQPQHF

V gene: TRBV27
D gene: TRBD1
J gene: TRBJ2-7
clone size: -
CDR3 DNA: TGTGCCAGCAGTCCCGGGACAGGGCCCTACGAGCAGTACTTC
CDR3 protein: CASSPGTGPYEQYF

V gene: TRBV11-2
D gene: TRBD1
J gene: TRBJ2-7
clone size: -
CDR3 DNA: TGTGCCAGCAGCTCAACTACAGGGGCCCACGAGCAGTACTTC
CDR3 protein: CASSSTTGAHEQYF

V gene: TRBV28
D gene: TRBD1
J gene: TRBJ1-5
clone size: -
CDR3 DNA: TGTGCCAGCAGCAAGGGACAGGGGCACAATCAGCCCCAGCATTTT
CDR3 protein: CASSKGQGHNQPQHF

V gene: TRBV29-1
D gene: -
J gene: TRBJ1-2
clone size: -
CDR3 DNA: TGCAGCGTTGAATCCGCGGCGGGGTTGGCAGGCTACACCTTC
CDR3 protein: CSVESAAGLAGYTF

V gene: TRBV5-1
D gene: TRBD1
J gene: TRBJ2-5
clone size: -
CDR3 DNA: TGCGCCAGCAGCCCAGGGACAGGGCCGTACCAAGAGACCCAGTACTTC
CDR3 protein: CASSPGTGPYQETQYF

V gene: TRBV7-4
D gene: TRBD2
J gene: TRBJ2-7
clone size: -
CDR3 DNA: TGTGCCAACCCGGGACTAGCGTCCTACGAGCAGTACTTC
CDR3 protein: CANPGLASYEQYF

V gene: TRBV2
D gene: -
J gene: TRBJ2-5
clone size: -
CDR3 DNA: TGTGCCATCACGGGGCGGGGTCGGGAGACCCAGTACTTC
CDR3 protein: CAITGRGRETQYF

V gene: TRBV19
D gene: TRBD1
J gene: TRBJ1-5
clone size: -
CDR3 DNA: TGTGCCAGTAGTATAGGGACAGGCCCTGGTAGTCAGCCCCAGCATTTT
CDR3 protein: CASSIGTGPGSQPQHF

V gene: TRBV19
D gene: -
J gene: TRBJ2-1
clone size: -
CDR3 DNA: TGTGCCAGTAGTATAGTTGCAGTGGAGCGCAATGAGCAGTTCTTC
CDR3 protein: CASSIVAVERNEQFF

V gene: TRBV29-1
D gene: -
J gene: TRBJ2-5
clone size: -
CDR3 DNA: TGCAGCGTTAAAAAAAAGGCACAACCAGGGACCCAGTACTTC
CDR3 protein: CSVKKKAQPGTQYF

V gene: TRBV6-6
D gene: TRBD1
J gene: TRBJ2-5
clone size: -
CDR3 DNA: TGTGCCAGCAGTTCCGGGTCAGGGGGAGAGACCCAGTACTTC
CDR3 protein: CASSSGSGGETQYF

V gene: TRBV6-4
D gene: -
J gene: TRBJ2-2
clone size: -
CDR3 DNA: TGTGCCAGCAGCTTCGTCCCTTCCGGGGAGCTGTTTTTT
CDR3 protein: CASSFVPSGELFF

V gene: TRBV19
D gene: TRBD2
J gene: TRBJ2-7
clone size: few
CDR3 DNA: TGTGCCAGTAGCACCCTGGGGACTAGCGGGATTTACGAGCAGTACTTC
CDR3 protein: CASSTLGTSGIYEQYF

V gene: TRBV11-3
D gene: TRBD2
J gene: TRBJ2-2
clone size: once
CDR3 DNA: TGTGCCAGCAGCCGGACTAGCGGGAGCCCCGGGGAGCTGTTTTTT
CDR3 protein: CASSRTSGSPGELFF

V gene: TRBV6-8
D gene: TRBD1
J gene: TRBJ2-3
clone size: -
CDR3 DNA: TGTGCCAGCAGTTACGTGACAGGGGGCACAGATACGCAGTATTTT
CDR3 protein: CASSYVTGGTDTQYF

V gene: TRBV2
D gene: -
J gene: TRBJ1-2
clone size: -
CDR3 DNA: TGTGCCAGCAGTGAAGATTGGAGCGGCTACACCTTC
CDR3 protein: CASSEDWSGYTF

V gene: TRBV7-6
D gene: TRBD2
J gene: TRBJ2-1
clone size: -
CDR3 DNA: TGTGCCAGCAGCCCCACGAGCGGGACCCCGGCTAATGAGCAGTTCTTC
CDR3 protein: CASSPTSGTPANEQFF

V gene: TRBV11-2
D gene: TRBD1
J gene: TRBJ2-1
clone size: once
CDR3 DNA: TGTGCCAGCAGGCGCCCCGGCGCAGGGGGTTACAATGAGCAGTTCTTC
CDR3 protein: CASRRPGAGGYNEQFF

V gene: TRBV29-1
D gene: TRBD2
J gene: TRBJ2-7
clone size: -
CDR3 DNA: TGCAGCGTTGTAGTCGCTAGCGGGGACCCCTACGAGCAGTACTTC
CDR3 protein: CSVVVASGDPYEQYF

V gene: TRBV28
D gene: TRBD1
J gene: TRBJ1-1
clone size: -
CDR3 DNA: TGTGCCAGCAGTCACCCAGGGGGCGGATACACTGAAGCTTTCTTT
CDR3 protein: CASSHPGGGYTEAFF

V gene: TRBV28
D gene: -
J gene: TRBJ2-1
clone size: -
CDR3 DNA: TGTGCCAGCAGTAAGGGGTCGGCGGGAATCTCCTACAATGAGCAGTTCTTC
CDR3 protein: CASSKGSAGISYNEQFF

V gene: TRBV9
D gene: -
J gene: TRBJ2-1
clone size: -
CDR3 DNA: TGTGCCAGCAGCGTAGAAGGGGCCAAGGCCGATGAGCAGTTCTTC
CDR3 protein: CASSVEGAKADEQFF

V gene: TRBV6-5
D gene: -
J gene: TRBJ1-1
clone size: once
CDR3 DNA: TGTGCCAGCAGTTACGCGATCGAAGCTTTCTTT
CDR3 protein: CASSYAIEAFF

V gene: TRBV7-9
D gene: TRBD2
J gene: TRBJ2-7
clone size: -
CDR3 DNA: TGTGCCAGCAGCTCAACCTCCCTGGTAGCGGGAGTAGATTACGAGCAGTACTTC
CDR3 protein: CASSSTSLVAGVDYEQYF

V gene: TRBV11-2
D gene: -
J gene: TRBJ1-2
clone size: -
CDR3 DNA: TGTGCCAGCAGACAGCTAAACTATGGCTACACCTTC
CDR3 protein: CASRQLNYGYTF

V gene: TRBV19
D gene: TRBD1
J gene: TRBJ2-2
clone size: -
CDR3 DNA: TGTGCCAGTAGTTTTACAGGGGACACCGGGGAGCTGTTTTTT
CDR3 protein: CASSFTGDTGELFF

V gene: TRBV5-1
D gene: -
J gene: TRBJ1-1
clone size: -
CDR3 DNA: TGCGCCAGCAGCTCGGGGGGGAGGGACACTGAAGCTTTCTTT
CDR3 protein: CASSSGGRDTEAFF

V gene: TRBV7-9
D gene: -
J gene: TRBJ1-2
clone size: few
CDR3 DNA: TGTGCCAGCAGCCTCTGGGCGGGGGAGAACTATGGCTACACCTTC
CDR3 protein: CASSLWAGENYGYTF

V gene: TRBV4-3
D gene: -
J gene: TRBJ1-1
clone size: -
CDR3 DNA: TGCGCCAGCAGCCACCCCCGGCAGGGAGGAGGGAACACTGAAGCTTTCTTT
CDR3 protein: CASSHPRQGGGNTEAFF

V gene: TRBV19
D gene: -
J gene: TRBJ2-2
clone size: few
CDR3 DNA: TGTGCCAGTAGTATTGACAGTTCCACCGGGGAGCTGTTTTTT
CDR3 protein: CASSIDSSTGELFF

V gene: TRBV5-5
D gene: TRBD2
J gene: TRBJ2-7
clone size: -
CDR3 DNA: TGTGCCAGCGACCTATTAGCGGGAGCTGTCGAGCAGTACTTC
CDR3 protein: CASDLLAGAVEQYF

V gene: TRBV7-9
D gene: -
J gene: TRBJ1-1
clone size: -
CDR3 DNA: TGTGCCAGCAGCTTATATGTCGGCCCAGGGAACACTGAAGCTTTCTTT
CDR3 protein: CASSLYVGPGNTEAFF

V gene: TRBV7-8
D gene: TRBD2
J gene: TRBJ2-7
clone size: -
CDR3 DNA: TGTGCCAGCAGCAGCGGGACTAGCGGTTTATACGAGCAGTACTTC
CDR3 protein: CASSSGTSGLYEQYF

V gene: TRBV9
D gene: TRBD2
J gene: TRBJ2-7
clone size: -
CDR3 DNA: TGTGCCAGCAGCGCTGGGACTAGCGTCGCCTACGAGCAGTACTTC
CDR3 protein: CASSAGTSVAYEQYF

V gene: TRBV30
D gene: TRBD1
J gene: TRBJ2-1
clone size: -
CDR3 DNA: TGTGCCTGGAGTCCCGGGACAGGGGAGGATGAGCAGTTCTTC
CDR3 protein: CAWSPGTGEDEQFF

V gene: TRBV27
D gene: TRBD1
J gene: TRBJ2-7
clone size: -
CDR3 DNA: TGTGCCAGCAGTTCCTCCCGTGGGTCAGGGGGCCCCTTCTACGAGCAGTACTTC
CDR3 protein: CASSSSRGSGGPFYEQYF

V gene: TRBV6-1
D gene: -
J gene: TRBJ1-2
clone size: -
CDR3 DNA: TGTGCCAGCAGTGGAATGACAGATGGCTACACCTTC
CDR3 protein: CASSGMTDGYTF